The rows below give T cell receptor beta chains drawn from one sample of a study of identifying expanded T cells in peripheral blood. Sequenced by immunoSEQ multiplex PCR; TCRdb stores in-frame clones only, minus some. The table includes about 90,000 clones, roughly 81% detected once. Sequenced sample: blood. The receptors were gathered from a person aged 18 to 70 in good health. Each CDR3 is given with its conserved first and last residue. The D gene is left open where the match is weak. For some rows the clone size is stated as once, few or many, or as a class when expanded; others skip it.

v_call	j_call	clone_size	d_call	cdr3_aa	cdr3_nt
TRBV19	TRBJ2-3	NA	TRBD1	CASRYQGASSDTQYF	TGTGCCAGTAGATATCAGGGGGCTAGCTCAGATACGCAGTATTTT
TRBV7-8	TRBJ2-3	once	TRBD2	CASSWRLAGSTDTQYF	TGTGCCAGCAGCTGGCGACTAGCGGGGAGCACAGATACGCAGTATTTT
TRBV13	TRBJ2-7	NA	TRBD1	CASSSRQGDYEQYF	TGTGCCAGCAGTTCCAGACAGGGCGATTACGAGCAGTACTTC
TRBV30	TRBJ2-5	few	TRBD1	CAWSTGQGARETQYF	TGTGCCTGGAGTACGGGACAGGGGGCGCGTGAGACCCAGTACTTC
TRBV6-6	TRBJ2-5	NA	NA	CASDGNAGQQETQYF	TGTGCCAGCGACGGGAATGCGGGACAGCAAGAGACCCAGTACTTC
TRBV4-3	TRBJ1-2	NA	NA	CASSQEKWAGVYGYTF	TGCGCCAGCAGCCAAGAAAAGTGGGCCGGCGTCTATGGCTACACCTTC
TRBV11-3	TRBJ1-1	NA	NA	CASSPSTGTRAFF	TGTGCCAGCAGCCCCTCAACCGGGACTAGAGCTTTCTTT
TRBV2	TRBJ2-5	NA	TRBD2	CASSERTSGGAQYF	TGTGCCAGCAGTGAAAGGACTAGCGGGGGGGCCCAGTACTTC
TRBV5-4	TRBJ1-4	NA	NA	CASSTGGSFNEKLFF	TGTGCCAGCAGCACCGGCGGGAGTTTTAATGAAAAACTGTTTTTT
TRBV6-5	TRBJ2-1	NA	NA	CASTPWPGYYNEQFF	TGTGCCAGCACCCCCTGGCCAGGGTACTACAATGAGCAGTTCTTC
TRBV11-2	TRBJ1-1	NA	NA	CASSFYLTVNQNTEAFF	TGTGCCAGCAGCTTCTATTTGACAGTAAACCAGAACACTGAAGCTTTCTTT
TRBV11-2	TRBJ1-6	NA	NA	CASSISQGSDSPLHF	TGTGCCAGCAGCATCTCCCAGGGCTCGGATTCACCCCTCCACTTT
TRBV13	TRBJ1-2	NA	NA	CASSREQVNYGYTF	TGTGCCAGCAGTCGCGAACAGGTTAACTATGGCTACACCTTC
TRBV2	TRBJ2-5	NA	NA	CASSVTGPQETQYF	TGTGCCAGCAGTGTTACAGGGCCCCAAGAGACCCAGTACTTC
TRBV29-1	TRBJ2-7	once	NA	CSVLIGWSYEQYF	TGCAGCGTTCTGATAGGGTGGTCTTACGAGCAGTACTTC
TRBV4-2	TRBJ1-2	NA	TRBD1	CASSLSGTGGYNYGYTF	TGTGCCAGCAGCTTGAGCGGGACAGGGGGCTACAACTATGGCTACACCTTC
TRBV19	TRBJ1-1	NA	TRBD1	CASSPRGTGIGNTEAFF	TGTGCCAGTAGTCCCAGGGGGACAGGGATAGGGAACACTGAAGCTTTCTTT
TRBV4-1	TRBJ2-7	NA	TRBD1	CASSQVVTGQGLEQYF	TGCGCCAGCAGCCAAGTCGTTACGGGACAGGGCCTCGAGCAGTACTTC
TRBV5-1	TRBJ2-1	NA	NA	CASSPRTGVNEQFF	TGCGCCAGCAGCCCGCGGACCGGGGTGAATGAGCAGTTCTTC
TRBV15	TRBJ2-1	NA	NA	CATSENSYNEQFF	TGTGCCACCAGCGAGAATTCCTACAATGAGCAGTTCTTC
TRBV5-1	TRBJ1-2	NA	NA	CASSLTGSPNYGYTF	TGCGCCAGCAGCTTGACAGGGTCCCCTAACTATGGCTACACCTTC
TRBV18	TRBJ2-7	NA	TRBD1	CASSRTGASYEQYF	TGTGCCAGCTCGCGTACAGGGGCCTCCTACGAGCAGTACTTC
TRBV6-1	TRBJ1-4	NA	TRBD1	CASSEAVGTGKEKLFF	TGTGCCAGCAGTGAAGCGGTGGGGACAGGAAAAGAAAAACTGTTTTTT
TRBV5-1	TRBJ1-1	few	TRBD1	CASSELGQGGIQAFF	TGCGCCAGCAGCGAATTAGGACAGGGAGGGATTCAAGCTTTCTTT
TRBV7-2	TRBJ2-1	NA	NA	CASSLDKSSYNEQFF	TGTGCCAGCAGCTTGGACAAGAGCTCCTACAATGAGCAGTTCTTC
TRBV5-1	TRBJ1-2	NA	TRBD1	CASSLDTTGGLYGYTF	TGCGCCAGCAGCTTGGATACAACAGGGGGGTTGTATGGCTACACCTTC
TRBV6-4	TRBJ2-7	NA	NA	CASSPTAQSSYEQYF	TGTGCCAGCAGCCCGACAGCTCAGAGCTCCTACGAGCAGTACTTC
TRBV29-1	TRBJ1-1	NA	NA	CSVDPFLVDPEAFF	TGCAGCGTTGATCCTTTCTTAGTTGACCCGGAAGCTTTCTTT
TRBV19	TRBJ2-2	NA	TRBD1	CASSLDRGRNTGELFF	TGTGCCAGTAGTCTCGACAGGGGGCGGAACACCGGGGAGCTGTTTTTT
TRBV5-5	TRBJ1-1	NA	NA	CASSLWTNTEAFF	TGTGCCAGCAGCTTGTGGACGAACACTGAAGCTTTCTTT
TRBV6-5	TRBJ1-2	NA	NA	CASSYSRDLYGYTF	TGTGCCAGCAGTTACAGTCGGGACCTTTATGGCTACACCTTC
TRBV7-2	TRBJ2-7	NA	NA	CASSLASSGYEQYF	TGTGCCAGCAGCTTAGCTAGTTCCGGCTACGAGCAGTACTTC
TRBV7-2	TRBJ1-5	NA	TRBD1	CASSLVVGTANQPQHF	TGTGCCAGCAGCTTGGTAGTAGGGACAGCAAATCAGCCCCAGCATTTT
TRBV6-5	TRBJ1-2	NA	NA	CASSRRRESYGYTF	TGTGCCAGCAGTCGTCGACGGGAAAGCTATGGCTACACCTTC
TRBV30	TRBJ1-5	NA	NA	CAWSVGQSQPQHF	TGTGCCTGGAGTGTCGGTCAAAGTCAGCCCCAGCATTTT
TRBV4-2	TRBJ2-7	NA	TRBD2	CASSQGPMTSGAYYEQYF	TGTGCCAGCAGCCAAGGTCCCATGACTAGCGGGGCCTACTACGAGCAGTACTTC
TRBV9	TRBJ1-6	NA	NA	CASSVDMNSPLHF	TGTGCCAGCAGCGTAGATATGAATTCACCCCTCCACTTT
TRBV9	TRBJ2-5	NA	NA	CASSVDGAETQYF	TGTGCCAGCAGCGTAGACGGGGCAGAGACCCAATACTTC
TRBV6-5	TRBJ1-2	NA	NA	CASRDLRGLTYGYTF	TGTGCCAGCAGAGATTTACGGGGGCTGACCTATGGCTACACCTTC
TRBV5-4	TRBJ2-1	NA	TRBD1	CASSYGQGGYNEQFF	TGTGCCAGCAGCTACGGACAGGGTGGGTACAATGAGCAGTTCTTC
TRBV5-1	TRBJ1-1	NA	NA	CASSLVQRAEAFF	TGCGCCAGCAGCTTGGTCCAGAGGGCTGAAGCTTTCTTT
TRBV4-3	TRBJ2-5	NA	TRBD2	CASSQETSGGAETQYF	TGCGCCAGCAGCCAAGAGACTAGCGGGGGGGCAGAGACCCAGTACTTC
TRBV7-9	TRBJ2-3	NA	NA	CASSFGQDTQYF	TGTGCCAGCAGCTTTGGACAGGATACGCAGTATTTT
TRBV4-1	TRBJ1-2	NA	NA	CASSQGIGTGGTNYGYTF	TGCGCCAGCAGCCAAGGAATTGGTACAGGCGGAACTAACTATGGCTACACCTTC
TRBV6-1	TRBJ1-6	few	TRBD1	CASRRQGRNNSPLHF	TGTGCCAGCAGAAGACAGGGGAGGAATAATTCACCCCTCCACTTT
TRBV11-3	TRBJ2-7	NA	TRBD1	CASGQGITYEQYF	TGTGCCAGCGGACAGGGGATTACCTACGAGCAGTACTTC
TRBV19	TRBJ2-7	NA	NA	CASSQWLDKYF	TGTGCCAGTAGTCAATGGCTAGATAAGTACTTC
TRBV9	TRBJ1-2	NA	TRBD1	CASSGTGGSIYGYTF	TGTGCCAGCAGCGGAACAGGGGGCTCCATCTATGGCTACACCTTC
TRBV10-3	TRBJ2-7	NA	TRBD1	CAISEARTGAYEQYF	TGTGCCATCAGTGAGGCAAGGACAGGGGCCTACGAGCAGTACTTC
TRBV6-6	TRBJ1-2	few	NA	CASSSPDNYGYTF	TGTGCCAGCAGTTCCCCCGACAACTATGGCTACACCTTC
TRBV19	TRBJ1-1	NA	NA	CASSIIGGPGGFGVSNTEAFF	TGTGCCAGTAGTATAATCGGCGGGCCTGGAGGGTTTGGGGTTTCGAACACTGAAGCTTTCTTT
TRBV7-8	TRBJ2-7	NA	NA	CASTVGSSYEQYF	TGTGCCAGCACAGTGGGAAGCTCCTACGAGCAGTACTTC
TRBV5-5	TRBJ2-1	NA	TRBD2	CASSVAGELTVNEQFF	TGTGCCAGCAGCGTAGCGGGGGAGCTTACCGTCAATGAGCAGTTCTTC
TRBV6-1	TRBJ1-6	few	NA	CASSEPSNSPLHF	TGTGCCAGCAGTGAACCATCAAATTCACCCCTCCACTTT
TRBV6-5	TRBJ1-2	few	NA	CASTTRGYGYTF	TGTGCCAGCACCACAAGGGGGTATGGCTACACCTTC
TRBV6-1	TRBJ2-7	once	NA	CASSEGKDYSYEQYF	TGTGCCAGCAGTGAGGGCAAGGACTACTCCTACGAGCAGTACTTC
TRBV2	TRBJ1-2	NA	NA	CASDEQSYGYTF	TGTGCCAGCGATGAACAGAGCTATGGCTACACCTTC
TRBV7-9	TRBJ1-6	NA	NA	CASSLRSEYNSPLHF	TGTGCCAGCAGCCTCCGGTCGGAGTATAATTCACCCCTCCACTTT
TRBV29-1	TRBJ1-2	NA	TRBD1	CSVDPGQPNYGYTF	TGCAGCGTTGACCCGGGACAGCCGAACTATGGCTACACCTTC
TRBV4-3	TRBJ2-7	NA	TRBD1	CASSQSRTGGFYEQYF	TGCGCCAGCAGCCAGTCTCGGACAGGGGGGTTCTACGAGCAGTACTTC